The sequence of this T cell receptor (beta chain) was determined in a study of shared clonotypes between healthy human individuals (TCRdb year 2020). Looking at the study overall: The cohort comprised a couple of women and a few men aged 18 to 49 years. For each donor, three plates each were used for CD4 naive and CD4 memory, two plates were used for CD8 naive, and one plate was used for CD8 memory. To estimate repertoire size and how much clonotype sharing occurs between individuals, the study deeply sequenced the blood TCR repertoires of several healthy adults. Different laboratories and diverse techniques were used to prepare libraries and sequence TCR repertoires, to increase sequencing depth and limit assay-specific biases. Between about 0.9 and 8.9 billion PBMCs per donor were obtained by leukapheresis.

CD8 naive samples were obtained by positive selection for CCR7 among CD45RO-negative cells, yielding a CD45RA+CCR7+ population from which TemRA cells were excluded. The donors were healthy, HIV-negative adults with no recently reported acute infections or vaccinations. Only Caucasian adults living in Nashville, Tennessee, USA were represented among the donors. Blood was obtained by leukapheresis, after which PBMCs were separated by Ficoll-Histopaque density gradient centrifugation and cryopreserved in liquid nitrogen vapor phase. Purity and quantity of every magnetically sorted T cell population were checked by analytical flow cytometry. Genomic DNA was isolated from every sorted fraction and measured by UV absorbance on a Nanodrop 2000c. As regards this clone: Its specific antigen is unknown. Sequence at one end of the junction differs from germline and may be a read error.

TCR CDR3 regions were amplified from genomic DNA by multiplex PCR using the deep immunoSEQ assay. For each cell subset, the extracted genomic DNA was distributed evenly across all wells of several immunoSEQ 96-well plates, and each plate served as one replicate. For sorted subsets, each replicate PCR was loaded with 200 ng genomic DNA, equivalent to about 30,000 T cell genomes. Purified libraries were measured with a Qubit 3.0 fluorometer, size-checked on a Bioanalyzer 2100, and measured again with the KAPA Library Quantification kit. Each immunoSEQ 96-well plate was sequenced on its own single-read 150-cycle Illumina NextSeq 550 flow cell. On the study's bioinformatics: Because the immunoSEQ output included only junctional sequences and no quality scores, the filtering could not be the same as the filtering used for full-length reads. To assign V/J genes and CDR3, sequences were annotated using PyIR, a Python wrapper for IgBLAST v1.9, with IMGT germline references. Any read was removed if the V/J assignment was weak (E-value above 1e-6), the CDR3 was missing, or the read contained stop codons, out-of-frame junctions, or ambiguous translated residues. A V3J clonotype was defined by an identical inferred V gene, J gene, and CDR3 amino acid sequence. To compute the percentage overlap between repertoires, the number of shared unique clonotypes was divided by the size of the smaller repertoire. Three approaches were used to assess repertoire richness: RTK rarefaction, the Chao1 estimator, and Recon v2.1 estimates of unobserved clonotypes. OLGA was used to compute generation probabilities for all TCRbeta clonotypes that the gDNA method yielded from four donors. TCRdb holds this immuneACCESS table with in-frame rearrangements only. Some clones are missing; in checked studies, unresolved V genes explain under half, and the rest has no known cause. V, J and clone size are taken as reported in that table, and D and trimming were inferred from the DNA itself. Counted in this sample were hundreds of thousands of clones; about 96% of them appeared once. 0.11% of the sample lies in the top ten.

Taken from cysteine to phenylalanine, the CDR3 has 16 residues. Only the CDR3 portion is preserved as DNA: 48 bases, with reading frame beginning at the first base. CDR1 and CDR2 are drawn from the germline V gene (reference sequence): LNHDA, SQIVND. What the work shows at the level of the full study, not this receptor alone: Sampling was restricted to blood, and TCR repertoires in tissues likely differ from the TCR repertoires found in blood. Clonotypes shared by all four sorted-subset donors showed higher generation probabilities than non-shared clonotypes. Around 5.4% of naive CD4, 3.5% of naive CD8, around 2.3% of memory CD4, and 0.4% of memory CD8 clonotypes were shared across several donors. Even with the large sequencing depth, rarefaction of the sorted-subset datasets indicated that sequencing was incomplete. Because the study included only a small number of donors, the genetic and exposure-history diversity represented was limited. Naive subsets generally had larger estimated clonotype richness than memory subsets did. Pairwise subsampling led to the expectation that sequencing depth would affect the degree of clonotype sharing among donors.

Recombination linked TRBV19 to TRBJ2-2, with 8 bases in between that match TRBD2. This TCR was sampled from a woman aged 25 to 39 in good health. Sequencing was done on a sample of naive CD8+ T cells sorted from blood. The sample's cell subset or site, from its label and the paper: CD45RA+CCR7+. This receptor carries the CDR3 CAISPRGGLNTGELFF. The nucleotides are TGTGCCATTAGTCCCCGGGGGGGGCTAAACACCGGGGAGCTGTTTTTT.